A selection of T cell receptor beta chains follows, all from one sample in a study of T-cell reconstitution after alpha-beta-depleted transplantation in children. TCRdb itself ran the PCR reads through MiXCR, one entry per CDR3 protein. The sample carries approximately 800,000 distinct CDR3 sequences, under 20% recorded once. Source: PBMCs, mostly from graft donor cells, taken 360 days after TCRalphabeta/CD19-depleted stem cell transplant. The receptors stem from a male patient between 10 and 17 years old who had a stem cell transplant for acute lymphoblastic leukemia, so the T cells may come from the graft donor. Each CDR3 is given with its conserved first and last residue. The order of the fields is V gene, D gene, clone size, J gene, CDR3 length, CDR3 protein, CDR3 DNA. D genes are given only for firm matches. Clone size is stated in some rows and not others, as once, few, many or a class when expanded.

v_call: TRBV5-1
d_call: .
clone_size: few
j_call: TRBJ2-1
cdr3_length: 13
cdr3_aa: CASSLDRRDEQFF
cdr3_nt: TGCGCCAGCAGCTTGGATAGGCGAGATGAGCAGTTCTTC

v_call: TRBV14
d_call: TRBD2
clone_size: .
j_call: TRBJ2-1
cdr3_length: 15
cdr3_aa: CASSLLAALRNEQFF
cdr3_nt: TGTGCCAGCAGCCTCCTAGCGGCCCTAAGGAATGAGCAGTTCTTC

v_call: TRBV5-5
d_call: .
clone_size: few
j_call: TRBJ1-5
cdr3_length: 14
cdr3_aa: CASSSKTGYQPQHF
cdr3_nt: TGTGCCAGCAGCTCGAAAACAGGGTATCAGCCCCAGCATTTT

v_call: TRBV6-5
d_call: TRBD2
clone_size: many
j_call: TRBJ2-1
cdr3_length: 13
cdr3_aa: CASSYAGEGEQFF
cdr3_nt: TGTGCCAGCAGTTACGCGGGAGAAGGTGAGCAGTTCTTC

v_call: TRBV11-2
d_call: .
clone_size: once
j_call: TRBJ2-3
cdr3_length: 15
cdr3_aa: CASSPRAQSTDTQYF
cdr3_nt: TGTGCCAGCAGCCCCCGAGCACAGAGCACAGATACGCAGTATTTT

v_call: TRBV10-3
d_call: TRBD2
clone_size: many
j_call: TRBJ2-7
cdr3_length: 16
cdr3_aa: CAISESVAGTSYEQYF
cdr3_nt: TGTGCCATCAGTGAGTCGGTAGCGGGGACCTCCTACGAGCAGTACTTC

v_call: TRBV9
d_call: TRBD2
clone_size: .
j_call: TRBJ2-1
cdr3_length: 15
cdr3_aa: CASSVAGGDRVKQFF
cdr3_nt: TGTGCCAGCAGCGTAGCTGGGGGGGATCGGGTCAAGCAGTTCTTC

v_call: TRBV19
d_call: .
clone_size: .
j_call: TRBJ1-5
cdr3_length: 13
cdr3_aa: CASSSGTNQPQHF
cdr3_nt: TGTGCCAGTAGTTCAGGAACGAATCAGCCCCAGCATTTT

v_call: TRBV15
d_call: TRBD1
clone_size: few
j_call: TRBJ2-2
cdr3_length: 16
cdr3_aa: CATSRAGQANTGELFF
cdr3_nt: TGTGCCACCAGCAGAGCTGGACAGGCGAACACCGGGGAGCTGTTTTTT

v_call: TRBV18
d_call: .
clone_size: few
j_call: TRBJ1-1
cdr3_length: 14
cdr3_aa: CASSQALANTEAFF
cdr3_nt: TGTGCCAGCTCACAGGCGCTGGCGAACACTGAAGCTTTCTTT

v_call: TRBV12-3/TRBV12-4
d_call: .
clone_size: .
j_call: TRBJ2-7
cdr3_length: 13
cdr3_aa: CASSAGLLPEQYF
cdr3_nt: TGTGCCAGTTCAGCCGGACTCTTACCCGAGCAGTACTTC